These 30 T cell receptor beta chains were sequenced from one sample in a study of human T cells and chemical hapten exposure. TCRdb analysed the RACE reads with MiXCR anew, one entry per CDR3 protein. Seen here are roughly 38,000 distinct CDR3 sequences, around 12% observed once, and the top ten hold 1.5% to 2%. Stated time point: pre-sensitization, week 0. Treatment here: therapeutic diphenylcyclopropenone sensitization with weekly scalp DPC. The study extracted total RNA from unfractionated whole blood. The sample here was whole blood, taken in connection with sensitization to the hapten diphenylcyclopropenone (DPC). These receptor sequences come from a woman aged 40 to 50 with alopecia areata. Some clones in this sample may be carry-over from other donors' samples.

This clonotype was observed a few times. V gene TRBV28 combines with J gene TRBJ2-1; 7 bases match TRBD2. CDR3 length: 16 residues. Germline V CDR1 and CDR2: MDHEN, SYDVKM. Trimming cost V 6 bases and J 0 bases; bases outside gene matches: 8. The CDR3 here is CASSSSGASSYNEQFF. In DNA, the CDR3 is TGTGCCAGCAGCTCAAGCGGGGCTAGCTCCTACAATGAGCAGTTCTTC.

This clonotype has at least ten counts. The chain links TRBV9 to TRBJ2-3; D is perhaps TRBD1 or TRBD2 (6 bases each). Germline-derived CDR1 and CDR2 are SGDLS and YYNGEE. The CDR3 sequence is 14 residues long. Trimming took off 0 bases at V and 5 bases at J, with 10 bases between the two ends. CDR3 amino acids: CASSVEGGGDTQYF. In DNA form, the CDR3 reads TGTGCCAGCAGCGTAGAAGGGGGAGGAGATACGCAGTATTTT.

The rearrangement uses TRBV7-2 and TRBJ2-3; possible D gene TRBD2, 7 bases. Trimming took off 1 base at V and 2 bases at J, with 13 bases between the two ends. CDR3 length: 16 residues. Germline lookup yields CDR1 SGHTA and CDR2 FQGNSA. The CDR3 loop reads CASSLVGGLSTDTQYF. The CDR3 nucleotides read TGTGCCAGCAGCTTAGTGGGGGGGCTGTCCACAGATACGCAGTATTTT.

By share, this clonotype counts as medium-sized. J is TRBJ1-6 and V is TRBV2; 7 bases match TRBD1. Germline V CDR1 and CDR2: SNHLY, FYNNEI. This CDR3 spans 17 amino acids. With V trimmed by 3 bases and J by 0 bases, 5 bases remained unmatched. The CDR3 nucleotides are TGTGCCAGCAGTGACACAGGGGATAGCTCCTATAATTCACCCCTCCACTTT. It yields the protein CASSDTGDSSYNSPLHF.

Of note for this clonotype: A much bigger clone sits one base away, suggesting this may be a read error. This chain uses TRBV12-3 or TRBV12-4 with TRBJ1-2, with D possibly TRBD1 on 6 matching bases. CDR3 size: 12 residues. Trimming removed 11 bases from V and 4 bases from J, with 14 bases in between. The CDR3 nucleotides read TGTGCCGTCACAGGGCAGTCCTATGGCTACACCTTC. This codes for CAVTGQSYGYTF.

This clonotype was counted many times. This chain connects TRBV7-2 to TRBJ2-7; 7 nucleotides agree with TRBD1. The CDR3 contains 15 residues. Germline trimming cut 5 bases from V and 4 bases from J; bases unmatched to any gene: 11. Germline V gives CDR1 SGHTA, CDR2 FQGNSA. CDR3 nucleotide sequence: TGTGCCAGCAGCGCGGCGATCGGCAGGGGGTACGAGCAGTACTTC. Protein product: CASSAAIGRGYEQYF.

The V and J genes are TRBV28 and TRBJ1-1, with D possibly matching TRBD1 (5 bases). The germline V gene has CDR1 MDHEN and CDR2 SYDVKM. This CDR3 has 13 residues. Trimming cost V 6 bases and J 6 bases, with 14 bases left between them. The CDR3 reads CASRRQSTSEAFF. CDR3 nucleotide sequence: TGTGCCAGCAGACGACAGAGCACTTCTGAAGCTTTCTTT.

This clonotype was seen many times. The CDR3 DNA is TGTGCCAGCAGTTTCAGGCTTGAAGCTTTCTTT. Its protein product is CASSFRLEAFF. The chain couples TRBV28 to TRBJ1-1; the D is unclear. Per germline, CDR1 MDHEN and CDR2 SYDVKM. The V gene lost 3 bases and the J gene lost 7 bases, with 6 bases spanning the gap. The CDR3 runs 11 residues.

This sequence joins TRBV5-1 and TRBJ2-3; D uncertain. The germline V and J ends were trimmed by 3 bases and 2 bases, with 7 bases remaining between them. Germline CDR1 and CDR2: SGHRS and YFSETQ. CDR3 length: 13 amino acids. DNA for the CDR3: TGCGCCAGCAGCTCCGACAACACAGATACGCAGTATTTT. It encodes CASSSDNTDTQYF.

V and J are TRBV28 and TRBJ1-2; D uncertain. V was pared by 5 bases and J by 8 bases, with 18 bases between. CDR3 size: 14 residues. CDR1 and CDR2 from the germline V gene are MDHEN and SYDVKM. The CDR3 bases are TGTGCCAGCAGTCCACCGGGAGCGGGTGCCGGCTACACCTTC. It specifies CASSPPGAGAGYTF.

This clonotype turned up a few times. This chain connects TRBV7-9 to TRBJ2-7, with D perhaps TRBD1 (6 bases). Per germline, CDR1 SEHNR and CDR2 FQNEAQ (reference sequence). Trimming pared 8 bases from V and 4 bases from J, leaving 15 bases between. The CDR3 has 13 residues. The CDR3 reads CASERTGTYEQYF. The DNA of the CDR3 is TGTGCCAGCGAACGGACCGGGACATACGAGCAGTACTTC.

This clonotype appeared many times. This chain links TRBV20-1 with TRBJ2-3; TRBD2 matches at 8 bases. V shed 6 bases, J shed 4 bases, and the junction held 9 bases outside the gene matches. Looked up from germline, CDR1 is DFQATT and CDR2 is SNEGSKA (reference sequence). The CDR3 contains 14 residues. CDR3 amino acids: CSALVGGAADTQYF. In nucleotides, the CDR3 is TGCAGTGCCTTAGTCGGGGGGGCGGCAGATACGCAGTATTTT.

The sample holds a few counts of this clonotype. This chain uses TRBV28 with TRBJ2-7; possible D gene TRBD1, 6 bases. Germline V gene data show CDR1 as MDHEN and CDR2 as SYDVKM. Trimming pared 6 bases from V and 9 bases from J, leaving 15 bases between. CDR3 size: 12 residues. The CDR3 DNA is TGTGCCAGCAGCTCCGGACAGAAGGGGCAGTACTTC. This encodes CASSSGQKGQYF.

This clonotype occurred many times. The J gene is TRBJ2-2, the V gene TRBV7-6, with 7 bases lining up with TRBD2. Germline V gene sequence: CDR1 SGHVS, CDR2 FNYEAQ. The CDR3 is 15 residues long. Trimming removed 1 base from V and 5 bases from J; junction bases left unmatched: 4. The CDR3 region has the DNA TGTGCCAGCAGCTTAGTAGCGGGTTCGACCGGGGAGCTGTTTTTT. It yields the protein CASSLVAGSTGELFF.

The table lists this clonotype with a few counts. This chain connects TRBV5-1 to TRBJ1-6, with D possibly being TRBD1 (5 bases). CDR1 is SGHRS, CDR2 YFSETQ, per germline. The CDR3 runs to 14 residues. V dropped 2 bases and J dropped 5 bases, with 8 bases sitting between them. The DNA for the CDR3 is TGCGCCAGCAGCTTTGACAGAAATAATTCACCCCTCCACTTT. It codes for CASSFDRNNSPLHF.

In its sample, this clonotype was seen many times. In DNA form, the CDR3 reads TGTGCCAGCCTCCCTCTATCGGACAGGCTCCATGGCTACACCTTC. Amino acid sequence: CASLPLSDRLHGYTF. This chain connects TRBV18 to TRBJ1-2; 7 positions agree with TRBD1. The CDR3 runs to 15 residues. Per germline, CDR1 KGHSH and CDR2 LQKENI. V lost 8 bases to trimming and J lost 6 bases; unmatched junction nucleotides: 15. Filled out from reference TRBV18 and TRBJ1-2, the complete variable domain reads NAGVMQNPRHLVRRRGQEARLRCSPMKGHSHVYWYRQLPEEGLKFMVYLQKENIIDESGMPKERFSAEFPKEGPSILRIQQVVRGDSAAYFCASLPLSDRLHGYTFGSGTRLTVV.

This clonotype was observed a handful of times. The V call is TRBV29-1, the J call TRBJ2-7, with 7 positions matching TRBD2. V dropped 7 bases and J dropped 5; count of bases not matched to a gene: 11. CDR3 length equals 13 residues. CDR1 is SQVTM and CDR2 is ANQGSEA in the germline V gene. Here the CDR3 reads CSALGLAADEQYF. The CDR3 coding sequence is TGCAGCGCCCTGGGTCTAGCGGCGGACGAGCAGTACTTC.

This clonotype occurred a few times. CDR3: CASSLTRDRGYEQYF. The CDR3 DNA reads TGTGCCAGCAGCCTTACCCGGGACAGGGGATACGAGCAGTACTTC. The rearrangement joins TRBV6-5 to TRBJ2-7, with TRBD1 matching over 10 bases. CDR1 is MNHEY, CDR2 SVGAGI, per germline. CDR3 length: 15 amino acids. The trim removed 6 bases at V and 4 bases at J, leaving 9 bases unmatched.

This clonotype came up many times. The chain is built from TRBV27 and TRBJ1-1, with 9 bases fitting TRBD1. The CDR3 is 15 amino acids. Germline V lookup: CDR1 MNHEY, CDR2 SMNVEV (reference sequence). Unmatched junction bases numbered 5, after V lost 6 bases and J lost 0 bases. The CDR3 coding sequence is TGTGCCAGCAGCGTGACAGGGGGTATGAACACTGAAGCTTTCTTT. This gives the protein CASSVTGGMNTEAFF.

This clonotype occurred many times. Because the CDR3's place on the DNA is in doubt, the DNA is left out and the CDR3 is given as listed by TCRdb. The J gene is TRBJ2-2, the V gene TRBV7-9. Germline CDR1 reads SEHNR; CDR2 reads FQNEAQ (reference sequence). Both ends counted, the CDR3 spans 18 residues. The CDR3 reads CASSFLTVQNGTPGSCFF.

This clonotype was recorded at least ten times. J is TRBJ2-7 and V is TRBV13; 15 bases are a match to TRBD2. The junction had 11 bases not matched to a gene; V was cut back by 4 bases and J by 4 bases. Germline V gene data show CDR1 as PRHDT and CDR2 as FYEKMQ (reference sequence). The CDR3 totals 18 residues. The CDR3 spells CASSSAGLAGGRTYEQYF. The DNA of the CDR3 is TGTGCCAGCAGCTCCGCGGGACTAGCGGGAGGTCGAACGTACGAGCAGTACTTC.

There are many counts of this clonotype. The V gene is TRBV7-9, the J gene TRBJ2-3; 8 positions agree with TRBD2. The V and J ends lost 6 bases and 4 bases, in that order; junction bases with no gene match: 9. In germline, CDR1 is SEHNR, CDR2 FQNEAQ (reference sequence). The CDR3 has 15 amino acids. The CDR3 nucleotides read TGTGCCAGCAGTCCTCAGGCGGGGGGAGCAGATACGCAGTATTTT. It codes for CASSPQAGGADTQYF.

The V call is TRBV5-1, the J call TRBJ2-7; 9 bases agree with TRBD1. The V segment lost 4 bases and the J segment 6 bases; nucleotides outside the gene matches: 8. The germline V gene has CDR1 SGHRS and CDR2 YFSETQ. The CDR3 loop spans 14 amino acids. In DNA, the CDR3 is TGCGCCAGCAGCGCCGGGGGACAGGGCGGCGAGCAGTACTTC. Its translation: CASSAGGQGGEQYF.

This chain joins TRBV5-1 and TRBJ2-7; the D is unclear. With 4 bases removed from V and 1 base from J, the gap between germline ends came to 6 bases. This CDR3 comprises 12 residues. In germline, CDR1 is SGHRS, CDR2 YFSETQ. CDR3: CASSAQSYEQYF. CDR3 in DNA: TGCGCCAGCAGCGCCCAGTCCTACGAGCAGTACTTC.

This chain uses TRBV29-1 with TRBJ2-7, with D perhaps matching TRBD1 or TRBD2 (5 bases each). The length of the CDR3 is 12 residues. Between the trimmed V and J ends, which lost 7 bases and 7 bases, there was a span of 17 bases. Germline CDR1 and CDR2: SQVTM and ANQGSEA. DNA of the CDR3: TGCAGCGCCAGGGAGCCCGGTGAAGAGCAGTACTTC. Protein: CSAREPGEEQYF.

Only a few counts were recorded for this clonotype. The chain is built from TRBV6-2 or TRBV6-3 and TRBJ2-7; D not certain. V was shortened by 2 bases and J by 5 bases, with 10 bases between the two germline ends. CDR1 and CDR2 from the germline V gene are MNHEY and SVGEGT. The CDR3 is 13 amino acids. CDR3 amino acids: CASSYGPRHEQYF. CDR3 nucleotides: TGTGCCAGCAGTTACGGACCCCGCCACGAGCAGTACTTC.

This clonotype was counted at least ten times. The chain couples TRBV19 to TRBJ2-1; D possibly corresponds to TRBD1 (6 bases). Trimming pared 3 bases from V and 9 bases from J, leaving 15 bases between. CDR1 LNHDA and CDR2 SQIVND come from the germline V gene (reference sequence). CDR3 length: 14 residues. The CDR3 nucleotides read TGTGCCAGTAGTATCCCACAGGGTATCGGTGAGCAGTTCTTC. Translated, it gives CASSIPQGIGEQFF.

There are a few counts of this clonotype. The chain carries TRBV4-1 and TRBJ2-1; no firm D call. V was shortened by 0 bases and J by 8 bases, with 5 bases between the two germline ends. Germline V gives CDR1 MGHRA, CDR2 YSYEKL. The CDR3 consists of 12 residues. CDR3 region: CASSQDLDEQFF. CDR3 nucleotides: TGCGCCAGCAGCCAAGACTTGGATGAGCAGTTCTTC.

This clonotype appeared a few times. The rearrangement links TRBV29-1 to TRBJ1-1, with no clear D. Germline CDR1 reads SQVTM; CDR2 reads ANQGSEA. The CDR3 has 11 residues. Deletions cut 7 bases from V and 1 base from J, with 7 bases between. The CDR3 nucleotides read TGCAGCGCCACCCGGAACACTGAAGCTTTCTTT. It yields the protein CSATRNTEAFF.

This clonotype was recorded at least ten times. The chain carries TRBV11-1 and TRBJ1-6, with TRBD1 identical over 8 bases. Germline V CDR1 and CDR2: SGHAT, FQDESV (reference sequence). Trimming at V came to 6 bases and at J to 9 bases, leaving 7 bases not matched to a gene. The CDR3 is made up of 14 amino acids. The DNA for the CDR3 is TGTGCCAGCAGGGGCCCAGGGGGCTTTTCACCCCTCCACTTT. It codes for CASRGPGGFSPLHF.